Following are 32 T cell receptor beta chains from one sample sequenced in a study of blood T cell repertoires in COVID-19. The data were produced by immunoSEQ multiplex PCR, yet TCRdb's version contains in-frame clones alone and is incomplete. The profile shows about 140,000 clones, 65% to 80% of them singletons. Sequencing input: peripheral blood. The source is a man of 80 years or more with acute or convalescent COVID-19.

This rearrangement joins TRBV2 to TRBJ2-5; the match to TRBD2 covers 7 bases. This CDR3 has 17 residues. Germline V lookup: CDR1 SNHLY, CDR2 FYNNEI. J was trimmed by 4 bases and V by 8 bases; bases with no gene match: 19. CDR3 loop: CASGSPLAAEGGETQYF. CDR3 bases: TGTGCCAGCGGAAGTCCCCTAGCGGCTGAGGGTGGAGAGACCCAGTACTTC.

The table lists this clone with a few counts. V is TRBV5-4 and J is TRBJ2-7; a weak D match, TRBD2 (5 bases). V was clipped by 0 bases and J by 2 bases, with 18 bases between them. Germline V gene lookup returns CDR1 SGHNT and CDR2 YYREEE (reference sequence). This CDR3 spans 17 amino acids. DNA for the CDR3: TGTGCCAGCAGCTTGGGTGTCCCGGGAACTGTGACCTACGAGCAGTACTTC. Encoded protein: CASSLGVPGTVTYEQYF.

The CDR3 sequence is CASREQGRTVNQPQHF. The CDR3 coding sequence is TGTGCCAGCAGGGAACAGGGAAGGACGGTCAATCAGCCCCAGCATTTT. J is TRBJ1-5 and V is TRBV6-1; D possibly corresponds to TRBD1 (6 bases). This CDR3 is 16 amino acids long. V was clipped by 6 bases and J by 3 bases, with 18 bases between them. CDR1 MNHNS and CDR2 SASEGT come from the germline V gene.

This clone was counted between two and nine times. The chain has TRBV7-3 and TRBJ2-5; TRBD1 aligns across 7 bases. V was pared by 9 bases and J by 5 bases, with 15 bases of the junction left unmatched. The CDR3 runs to 15 residues. Germline V gene lookup returns CDR1 SGHTA and CDR2 FQGTGA. CDR3 residues: CASRQGNSLGETQYF. The CDR3 DNA follows: TGTGCCAGTCGACAGGGAAATTCCCTCGGGGAGACCCAGTACTTC. Supplemented by reference TRBV7-3 and TRBJ2-5, the full variable domain reads GAGVSQTPSNKVTEKGKYVELRCDPISGHTALYWYRQSLGQGPEFLIYFQGTGAADDSGLPNDRFFAVRPEGSVSTLKIQRTERGDSAVYLCASRQGNSLGETQYFGPGTRLLVL.

The chain has TRBV5-1 and TRBJ1-2, with 7 bases matching TRBD1. Germline V gene sequence: CDR1 SGHRS, CDR2 YFSETQ. The CDR3 sequence is 13 residues long. J lost 4 bases, V lost 4 bases, and 4 bases had no gene match. Here the CDR3 reads CASSLGTVYGYTF. CDR3 DNA: TGCGCCAGCAGCCTCGGGACAGTCTATGGCTACACCTTC.

This clone appeared once. The chain carries TRBV6-2 or TRBV6-3 and TRBJ2-1; D uncertain. The CDR3 sequence is 13 residues long. The germline CDR1 and CDR2 sequences are MNHEY and SVGEGT. V shed 5 bases and J shed 0 bases, with 5 bases lying between them. The CDR3: CASSRVSYNEQFF. CDR3 nucleotides: TGTGCCAGCAGTCGAGTCTCCTACAATGAGCAGTTCTTC.

The chain is built from TRBV5-5 and TRBJ1-1; D may be TRBD1 (5 bases). The CDR3 has 15 residues. The V gene lost 0 bases and the J gene lost 5 bases, with 14 bases spanning the gap. Germline V lookup: CDR1 SGHKS, CDR2 YYEKEE (reference sequence). CDR3 amino acids: CASSLDWGLGTEAFF. The CDR3 coding sequence is TGTGCCAGCAGCTTGGACTGGGGACTGGGGACTGAAGCTTTCTTT.

The chain combines TRBV7-2 with TRBJ2-7; 8 bases fit TRBD1. Per germline, CDR1 SGHTA and CDR2 FQGNSA. The length of the CDR3 is 14 residues. The trim removed 7 bases at V and 4 bases at J, leaving 9 bases unmatched. This CDR3 reads CASTRPGGYYEQYF. DNA of the CDR3: TGTGCCAGCACCCGTCCAGGGGGCTATTACGAGCAGTACTTC. The variable domain in full, with the rest retrieved from reference TRBV7-2 and TRBJ2-7, is GAGVSQSPSNKVTEKGKDVELRCDPISGHTALYWYRQSLGQGLEFLIYFQGNSAPDKSGLPSDRFSAERTGGSVSTLTIQRTQQEDSAVYLCASTRPGGYYEQYFGPGTRLTVT.

This clone was detected once. The chain employs TRBV6-5 and TRBJ2-1; TRBD1 is a possible D gene (6 bases). Germline V gene lookup returns CDR1 MNHEY and CDR2 SVGAGI. V was shortened by 2 bases and J by 6 bases, with 14 bases between the two germline ends. This CDR3 region has 15 residues. CDR3 in amino acids: CASSYEAQGSNEQFF. CDR3 DNA sequence: TGTGCCAGCAGTTACGAAGCGCAGGGGAGCAATGAGCAGTTCTTC.

The chain carries TRBV6-2 or TRBV6-3 and TRBJ2-4, with TRBD2 matching over 7 bases. Germline V lookup: CDR1 MNHEY, CDR2 SVGEGT. CDR3 length equals 17 residues. Germline trimming cut 2 bases from V and 0 bases from J; bases unmatched to any gene: 7. The DNA of the CDR3 is TGTGCCAGCAGTTACCGTGGACTAGACCGAGCCAAAAACATTCAGTACTTC. As protein: CASSYRGLDRAKNIQYF.

V gene TRBV27 combines with J gene TRBJ2-7; 9 bases line up with TRBD1. Germline-derived CDR1 and CDR2 are MNHEY and SMNVEV (reference sequence). J was trimmed by 3 bases and V by 7 bases; bases with no gene match: 7. This CDR3 contains 14 residues. The CDR3 is CASKTGTGYYEQYF. The CDR3 bases are TGTGCCAGCAAAACCGGGACAGGGTACTACGAGCAGTACTTC.

This clone is a singleton in its sample. The rearrangement links TRBV19 to TRBJ2-2; 7 bases agree with TRBD1. Per germline, CDR1 LNHDA and CDR2 SQIVND (reference sequence). Trimming at V came to 2 bases and at J to 3 bases, leaving 12 bases not matched to a gene. CDR3 length equals 18 residues. CDR3 sequence: CASSIRSRDRVHTGELFF. CDR3 DNA sequence: TGTGCCAGTAGTATACGGAGTCGCGACAGGGTGCACACCGGGGAGCTGTTTTTT.

V is TRBV27 and J is TRBJ1-4, with TRBD1 matching over 7 bases. Germline CDR1 and CDR2: MNHEY and SMNVEV (reference sequence). With 7 bases clipped from V and 8 bases from J, the junction kept 13 bases outside the gene matches. This CDR3 contains 15 residues. CDR3 coding DNA: TGTGCCAGCACTTCCCGACAGGGCGCAGGAGAAAAACTGTTTTTT. Translating it yields CASTSRQGAGEKLFF. Together with reference TRBV27 and TRBJ1-4, the CDR3 gives the full variable domain: EAQVTQNPRYLITVTGKKLTVTCSQNMNHEYMSWYRQDPGLGLRQIYYSMNVEVTDKGDVPEGYKVSRKEKRNFPLILESPSPNQTSLYFCASTSRQGAGEKLFFGSGTQLSVL.

This clone was counted between two and nine times. One end of the junction fails to match germline, which may point to a read error. The J gene is TRBJ1-1, the V gene TRBV20-1; D uncertain. Germline CDR1 is DFQATT and CDR2 is SNEGSKA (reference sequence). This CDR3 has 9 amino acids. As DNA, the CDR3 is TGCAGTGCTTCCGAACGGGTTCCATTT. Translation gives CSASERVPF.

The chain combines TRBV9 with TRBJ2-1, with 9 nucleotides matching TRBD1. The V gene end was trimmed by 0 bases and the J gene end by 5 bases; junction bases not matched to a gene: 0. Germline V gene lookup returns CDR1 SGDLS and CDR2 YYNGEE. The CDR3 sequence is 14 residues long. CDR3 bases: TGTGCCAGCAGCGTAGGGACAGGGGACAATGAGCAGTTCTTC. Protein product: CASSVGTGDNEQFF.

The chain carries TRBV6-5 and TRBJ2-2; 7 bases align to TRBD1. CDR3 length: 15 amino acids. Germline V lookup: CDR1 MNHEY, CDR2 SVGAGI. V lost 3 bases, J lost 1 base, and 2 bases stayed unmatched. The CDR3 DNA sequence: TGTGCCAGCAGTTATAACAGGGGGAACACCGGGGAGCTGTTTTTT. Protein: CASSYNRGNTGELFF.

The CDR3 reads CASSGRQGVYGYTF. Here the CDR3 DNA reads TGTGCCAGCAGTGGGCGACAGGGAGTCTATGGCTACACCTTC. The chain uses TRBV2 and TRBJ1-2; TRBD1 matches at 7 bases. Unmatched junction bases numbered 6, after V lost 4 bases and J lost 4 bases. From germline, CDR1 is SNHLY and CDR2 FYNNEI. CDR3 length: 14 amino acids. Filled out from reference TRBV2 and TRBJ1-2, the complete variable domain reads EPEVTQTPSHQVTQMGQEVILRCVPISNHLYFYWYRQILGQKVEFLVSFYNNEISEKSEIFDDQFSVERPDGSNFTLKIRSTKLEDSAMYFCASSGRQGVYGYTFGSGTRLTVV.

This clone occurred many times. The CDR3 loop reads CASSPMDGTASYGTGELFF. The CDR3 DNA is TGTGCCAGCAGCCCCATGGATGGGACAGCGTCTTATGGCACCGGGGAGCTGTTTTTT. J is TRBJ2-2 and V is TRBV7-9; 7 bases agree with TRBD1. The CDR3 has 19 amino acids. V dropped 5 bases and J dropped 4; count of bases not matched to a gene: 19. The germline V gene has CDR1 SEHNR and CDR2 FQNEAQ (reference sequence).

This clone was detected only a few times. The chain has TRBV5-4 and TRBJ1-2; 8 nucleotides agree with TRBD1. Germline values: CDR1 SGHNT, CDR2 YYREEE (reference sequence). The trim removed 0 bases at V and 2 bases at J, leaving 0 bases unmatched. The CDR3 length is 14 residues. The CDR3 sequence: CASSLAGGNYGYTF. The CDR3 DNA sequence: TGTGCCAGCAGCTTGGCAGGGGGCAACTATGGCTACACCTTC.

This rearrangement joins TRBV30 to TRBJ1-5, with 7 bases aligning to TRBD1. The CDR3 is 13 amino acids. Germline V gene lookup returns CDR1 GTSNPN and CDR2 SVGIG (reference sequence). V dropped 4 bases and J dropped 6; count of bases not matched to a gene: 6. The CDR3, as DNA: TGTGCCTGGACTGACAGGGCGGGTCAGCCCCAGCATTTT. It specifies CAWTDRAGQPQHF.

This clone was observed once. V is TRBV7-2 and J is TRBJ2-5, with 9 bases matching TRBD2. CDR3 length equals 15 residues. J was trimmed by 2 bases and V by 5 bases; bases with no gene match: 6. The germline V gene encodes CDR1 SGHTA and CDR2 FQGNSA. In DNA, the CDR3 is TGTGCCAGCAGCCCGCAGCGGGGGGAACAAGAGACCCAGTACTTC. It codes for CASSPQRGEQETQYF.

V gene TRBV5-1 combines with J gene TRBJ2-3; TRBD1 agrees at 9 bases. Germline-derived CDR1 and CDR2 are SGHRS and YFSETQ. V gave up 4 bases and J gave up 3 bases; unmatched junction bases: 6. The CDR3 runs 15 residues. The CDR3 sequence: CASSPDRGWTDTQYF. The CDR3, as DNA: TGCGCCAGCAGCCCGGACAGGGGATGGACAGATACGCAGTATTTT.

The genes are TRBV28 and TRBJ2-7; the D gene is possibly TRBD2 (6 bases). Per the germline V gene, CDR1 is MDHEN and CDR2 is SYDVKM. The CDR3 sequence is 10 residues long. V lost 9 bases and J 4 bases, leaving 7 bases between the germline ends. The CDR3 nucleotides read TGTGCCAGTGGGAGGTACGAGCAGTACTTC. It is translated as CASGRYEQYF.

This rearrangement joins TRBV27 to TRBJ2-3; 7 bases are a match to TRBD1. Germline values: CDR1 MNHEY, CDR2 SMNVEV (reference sequence). The CDR3 is made up of 15 amino acids. V was pared by 4 bases and J by 3 bases, with 7 bases of the junction left unmatched. This CDR3 reads CASSSTGLRTDTQYF. DNA for the CDR3: TGTGCCAGCAGTTCGACAGGGTTGAGGACAGATACGCAGTATTTT.

The chain combines TRBV7-2 with TRBJ1-5; D gene uncertain. The CDR3 runs 14 residues. Deletions cut 5 bases from V and 3 bases from J, with 11 bases between. Germline loops: CDR1 SGHTA, CDR2 FQGNSA. The CDR3 DNA sequence: TGTGCCAGCAGCCCCGGAGGGTACAATCAGCCCCAGCATTTT. As protein: CASSPGGYNQPQHF.

The chain links TRBV5-5 to TRBJ2-7, with 7 nucleotides matching TRBD2. CDR1 and CDR2 (germline): SGHKS, YYEKEE (reference sequence). CDR3 length: 16 amino acids. V was pared by 4 bases and J by 3 bases, with 13 bases of the junction left unmatched. The CDR3 DNA follows: TGTGCCAGCAGCGGGGGGGTAGTGAGAGGCTACTACGAGCAGTACTTC. It yields the protein CASSGGVVRGYYEQYF.

V is TRBV7-9 and J is TRBJ2-7, with D unclear. This CDR3 region has 11 residues. Per the germline V gene, CDR1 is SEHNR and CDR2 is FQNEAQ (reference sequence). V was clipped by 2 bases and J by 6 bases, with 5 bases between them. CDR3 protein: CASSLSSEQYF. In nucleotides, the CDR3 is TGTGCCAGCAGCTTAAGCTCCGAGCAGTACTTC.

The CDR3 spells CASTRGMNTEAFF. CDR3 in DNA: TGTGCCAGCACCAGGGGGATGAACACTGAAGCTTTCTTT. The V gene is TRBV7-2, the J gene TRBJ1-1; 7 nucleotides align to TRBD1. This CDR3 has 13 amino acids. Trimming took 7 bases from V and 0 from J; bases not matched to a gene: 2. CDR1 SGHTA and CDR2 FQGNSA come from the germline V gene.

The chain has TRBV12-3 or TRBV12-4 and TRBJ1-5; D gene ambiguous. V lost 2 bases to trimming and J lost 6 bases, with 8 bases between them. This CDR3 region has 13 residues. CDR3 residues: CASSLSGLQPQHF. Here the CDR3 DNA reads TGTGCCAGCAGTTTAAGTGGGCTTCAGCCCCAGCATTTT.

In its sample, this clone was seen many times. The gene calls are TRBV2 and TRBJ1-4; D might be TRBD1 (6 bases). There are 15 residues in the CDR3. In germline, CDR1 is SNHLY, CDR2 FYNNEI. The V and J ends lost 6 bases and 3 bases respectively, with 14 bases between them. This CDR3 is CASRIGAGANEKLFF. CDR3 coding DNA: TGTGCCAGCAGAATAGGGGCAGGGGCTAATGAAAAACTGTTTTTT.

The J gene is TRBJ2-1, the V gene TRBV7-6, with D possibly being TRBD2 (5 bases). The CDR3 is 16 residues long. Germline assignment: CDR1 SGHVS and CDR2 FNYEAQ. The germline V and J ends were trimmed by 0 bases and 4 bases, with 13 bases remaining between them. The CDR3 nucleotides are TGTGCCAGCAGCTTAGCGTCGGCTAGCAGATACAATGAGCAGTTCTTC. Encoded protein: CASSLASASRYNEQFF.

CDR3 nucleotide sequence: TGTGCCAGCAGTCCCGGACAGACGCAGTTCTTC. This gives the protein CASSPGQTQFF. The chain uses TRBV7-9 and TRBJ2-1; a possible D gene is TRBD1 (6 bases). The CDR3 runs to 11 residues. Germline V gene data show CDR1 as SEHNR and CDR2 as FQNEAQ (reference sequence). Trimming removed 6 bases at V and 12 bases at J, with 12 bases between.